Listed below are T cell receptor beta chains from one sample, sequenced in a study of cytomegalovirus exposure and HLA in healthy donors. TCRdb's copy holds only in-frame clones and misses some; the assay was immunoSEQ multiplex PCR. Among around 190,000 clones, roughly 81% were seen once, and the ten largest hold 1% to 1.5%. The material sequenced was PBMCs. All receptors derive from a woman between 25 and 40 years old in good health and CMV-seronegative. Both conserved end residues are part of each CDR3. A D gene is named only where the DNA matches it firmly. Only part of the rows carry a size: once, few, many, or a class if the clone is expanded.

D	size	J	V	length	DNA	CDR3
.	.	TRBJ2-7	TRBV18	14	TGTGCCAGCTCCCCCGACAGGTACGGGATGGAGCAGTACTTC	CASSPDRYGMEQYF
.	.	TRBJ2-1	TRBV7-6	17	TGTGCCAGCAGCTTAGCTTGGGGCAGGAAGACCTACAATGAGCAGTTCTTC	CASSLAWGRKTYNEQFF
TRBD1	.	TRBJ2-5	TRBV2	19	TGTGCCAGCAGCCACCCCCAAACACAGGGGGCGGGTTTCGCAGAGACCCAGTACTTC	CASSHPQTQGAGFAETQYF
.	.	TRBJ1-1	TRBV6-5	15	TGTGCCTACCACCGGACAGCCCTCGTGAACACTGAAGCTTTCTTT	CAYHRTALVNTEAFF
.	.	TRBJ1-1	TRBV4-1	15	TGCGCCAGCAGCCAAGAAGCACAGACGAACACTGAAGCTTTCTTT	CASSQEAQTNTEAFF
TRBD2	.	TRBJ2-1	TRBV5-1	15	TGCGCCAGCAGCTTCACGGGGGGCTCCTACAATGAGCAGTTCTTC	CASSFTGGSYNEQFF
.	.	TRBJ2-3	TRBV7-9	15	TGTGCCAGCAGCCTACAGGGCACTAGCACAGATACGCAGTATTTT	CASSLQGTSTDTQYF
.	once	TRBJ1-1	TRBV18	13	TGTGCCAGCTCAGGACAGAGTAACACTGAAGCTTTCTTT	CASSGQSNTEAFF
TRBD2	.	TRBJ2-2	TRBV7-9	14	TGTGCCAGCAGCTCTTCGGGGGGAGGCGGGGAGCTGTTTTTT	CASSSSGGGGELFF
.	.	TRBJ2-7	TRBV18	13	TGTGCCAGCTCACCATTTACTATATACGAGCAGTACTTC	CASSPFTIYEQYF
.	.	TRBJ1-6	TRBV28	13	TGTGCCAGCCTGAGGTCCTATAATTCACCCCTCCACTTT	CASLRSYNSPLHF
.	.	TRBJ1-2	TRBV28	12	TGTGCCAGCAGTTTCAGTTCCTATGGCTACACCTTC	CASSFSSYGYTF
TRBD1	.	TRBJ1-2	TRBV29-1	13	TGCAGCGTTGGTCAGGGGGCGAGCTATGGCTACACCTTC	CSVGQGASYGYTF
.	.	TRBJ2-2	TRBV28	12	TGTGCCAGCAGTTTAGAGAGTAGGGAGCTGTTTTTT	CASSLESRELFF
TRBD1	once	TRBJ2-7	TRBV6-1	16	TGTGCCAGCAGTGAAGGTCCCCGTCAGGGGGCTTACGAGCAGTACTTC	CASSEGPRQGAYEQYF
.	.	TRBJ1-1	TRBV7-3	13	TGTGCCAGCAGCGAGGGGAGGGAAACTGAAGCTTTCTTT	CASSEGRETEAFF